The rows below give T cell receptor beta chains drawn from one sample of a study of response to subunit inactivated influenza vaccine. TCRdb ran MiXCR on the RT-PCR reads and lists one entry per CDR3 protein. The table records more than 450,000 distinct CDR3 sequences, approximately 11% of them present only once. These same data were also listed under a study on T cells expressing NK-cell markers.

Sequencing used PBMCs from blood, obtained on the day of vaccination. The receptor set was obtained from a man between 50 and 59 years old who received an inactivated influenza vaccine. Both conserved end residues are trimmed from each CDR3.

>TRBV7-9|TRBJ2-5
ASSLMSVGTQY
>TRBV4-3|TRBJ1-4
ASSLRSGEKLF
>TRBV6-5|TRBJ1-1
ASSHRGGHLNTEAF
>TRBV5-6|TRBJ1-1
ASSLQDGQAF
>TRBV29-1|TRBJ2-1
SVEENIRGNEQF
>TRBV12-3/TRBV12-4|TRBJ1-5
ASSPDRSGQPQH
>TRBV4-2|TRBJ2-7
ASSQEGSYEQY
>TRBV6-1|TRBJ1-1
ASRTIQVNTEAF
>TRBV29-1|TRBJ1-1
SVDLGLVTEAF
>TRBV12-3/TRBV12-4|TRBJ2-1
ASSFKGGGRDEQF
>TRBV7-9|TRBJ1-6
ASSPGASYNSPLH
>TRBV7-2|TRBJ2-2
ASSLVSQATGELF
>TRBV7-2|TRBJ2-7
ASSFGVEPEQY
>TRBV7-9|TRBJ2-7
ASSNLRDSPYEQY
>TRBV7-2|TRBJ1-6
ASSLEVGALH
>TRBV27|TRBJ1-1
ASSPKSGYGTEAF
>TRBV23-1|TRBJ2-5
ASSSTPFQGIGETQY
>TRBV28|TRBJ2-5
ASSLTWDRQETQY
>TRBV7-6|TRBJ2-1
ASSLSISSYNEQF
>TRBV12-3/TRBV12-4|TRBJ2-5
ASSRQGLQETQY
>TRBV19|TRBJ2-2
ASSIPTGGVNTGELF
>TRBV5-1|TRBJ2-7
ASSPIGDYSYEQY
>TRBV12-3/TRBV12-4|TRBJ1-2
ASSRGYGYT
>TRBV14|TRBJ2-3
ASSHNNPWDSAADTQY
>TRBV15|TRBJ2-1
ATSGQGALSRQF
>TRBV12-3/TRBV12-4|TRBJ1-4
ASGRGSEKLF
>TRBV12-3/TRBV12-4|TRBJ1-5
ASSLTGPQGPQH
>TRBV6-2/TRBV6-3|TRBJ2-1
ASLGLTAGKSSYNEQF
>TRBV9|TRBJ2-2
ASSSDGGNTGELF
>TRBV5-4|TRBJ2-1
ASSPTGTSYNEQF
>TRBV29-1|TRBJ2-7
SGGDGSRYEQY
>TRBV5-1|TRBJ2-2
ASSLEAGGSTGELF
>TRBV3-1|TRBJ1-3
ASSQRNSPTGNTIY
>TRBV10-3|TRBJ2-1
AISGTTSGRESEQF
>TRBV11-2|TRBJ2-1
ASSLVVATFHEQF
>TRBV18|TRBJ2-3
ASSPPQTDTQY
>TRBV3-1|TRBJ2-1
ASSQDSGAGGLYNEQF
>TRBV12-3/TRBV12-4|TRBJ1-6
ASSLDRDRNSPLH
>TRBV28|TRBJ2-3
ASSLSGLGTDTQY
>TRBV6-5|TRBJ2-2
ASSYSTAGTGELF
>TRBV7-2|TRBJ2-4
ASSPGGLIQY
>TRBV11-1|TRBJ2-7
ASSSGTGLREQY
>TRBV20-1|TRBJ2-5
SARNPFLLGEEETQY
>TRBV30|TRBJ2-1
AWRPTREGRNEQL
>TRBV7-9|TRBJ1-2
ASSLQGGYT
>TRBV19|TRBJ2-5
ASSIQGEETQY
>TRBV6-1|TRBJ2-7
ASSVDRAYEQY
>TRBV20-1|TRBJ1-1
SARGIGRSVVTEAF
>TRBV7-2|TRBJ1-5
ASSSDSLGPQH